A single sample gave rise to the 18 T cell receptor beta chains below, sequenced in a study of molecular identifiers for immune sequencing clone quantification. TCRdb re-called the PCR reads with MiXCR, one entry per CDR3 protein. The sample includes tens of thousands of distinct CDR3 sequences, approximately 24% of them seen just once. Material: naive CD8+ T cells from blood, with Jurkat cell RNA spiked in. The subset: FACS-sorted CD8+CD4-CCR7+CD45RA+ naive T cells. These receptors all stem from a human donor in good health. Some libraries in this study had Jurkat cell RNA spiked in.

There are many counts of this clonotype. V and J are TRBV20-1 and TRBJ1-4; no definite D call. Germline assignment: CDR1 DFQATT and CDR2 SNEGSKA (reference sequence). The V and J ends lost 3 bases and 0 bases respectively, with 11 bases between them. The CDR3 runs to 15 residues. CDR3 bases: TGCAGTGCTAGGTTTTACGCCTCAACTAATGAAAAACTGTTTTTT. It encodes CSARFYASTNEKLFF.

This clonotype showed up many times. CDR3 amino acids: CSVFPGLKGQNTEAFF. The CDR3 nucleotides read TGCAGCGTTTTCCCCGGCCTAAAAGGACAGAACACTGAAGCTTTCTTT. This rearrangement joins TRBV29-1 to TRBJ1-1, with D possibly matching TRBD1 (5 bases). CDR3 length: 16 amino acids. V lost 5 bases to trimming and J lost 1 base, with 20 bases between them. Germline CDR1 and CDR2: SQVTM and ANQGSEA.

This clonotype appeared a single time. This sequence joins TRBV10-3 and TRBJ2-3, with TRBD1 matching 8 bases. In germline, CDR1 is ENHRY, CDR2 SYGVKD. The CDR3 contains 13 residues. V trimming: 10 bases; J trimming: 4 bases; junction bases outside the gene matches: 7. CDR3 bases: TGTGCCACCACGGACAGGGCTGCAGATACGCAGTATTTT. It is translated as CATTDRAADTQYF.

By sample fraction, this clonotype is medium-sized. This chain uses TRBV5-5 with TRBJ1-1; D unclear. The germline V and J ends were trimmed by 0 bases and 0 bases, with 6 bases remaining between them. The germline V gene has CDR1 SGHKS and CDR2 YYEKEE (reference sequence). This CDR3 contains 14 residues. This CDR3 is CASSLGPMNTEAFF. The CDR3 nucleotides read TGTGCCAGCAGCTTGGGACCGATGAACACTGAAGCTTTCTTT.

This clonotype appeared once. The rearrangement uses TRBV20-1 and TRBJ2-7, with D maybe TRBD1 (5 bases). CDR1 and CDR2 from the germline V gene are DFQATT and SNEGSKA (reference sequence). Trimming took 3 bases from V and 4 from J, leaving 10 bases between them. The length of the CDR3 is 12 residues. This chain's CDR3 is CSARTERYEQYF. The CDR3 region has the DNA TGCAGTGCTAGGACAGAGAGATACGAGCAGTACTTC.

A note on this clonotype: This may be a read error: a much more frequent sequence differs by one nucleotide. The V call is TRBV7-9, the J call TRBJ2-5; D is ambiguous. V gave up 5 bases and J gave up 2 bases, with 18 bases separating them. Germline CDR1 is SEHNR and CDR2 is FQNEAQ (reference sequence). The CDR3 extends over 16 amino acids. Here the CDR3 DNA reads TGTGCCAGCAGCCCGTTAATGAGACAAGGGCAAGAGACCCAGTACTTC. This sequence encodes CASSPLMRQGQETQYF.

As concerns this clonotype: A much larger clone lies one base from this, so it may be a read error. The V and J genes are TRBV6-1 and TRBJ1-5, with D tentatively TRBD1 (5 bases). The J call is doubtful: the DNA matches TRBJ2-3 better. The CDR3 is made up of 14 amino acids. Germline V gene data show CDR1 as MNHNS and CDR2 as SASEGT. This CDR3 is CASKRPQGAQPQYF. In nucleotides, the CDR3 is TGTGCCAGCAAGAGGCCCCAGGGCGCTCAGCCCCAGTATTTT.

This clonotype was counted at least ten times. The rearrangement uses TRBV28 and TRBJ2-3, with TRBD1 as a possible D gene (5 bases). This CDR3 has 14 amino acids. The ends were cut back, 3 bases at V and 3 bases at J, with 10 bases in the middle. Germline CDR1 MDHEN, CDR2 SYDVKM. The CDR3 spells CASSLGRDTDTQYF. CDR3 nucleotides: TGTGCCAGCAGTTTGGGCAGGGATACAGATACGCAGTATTTT.

This clonotype has ten or more counts. The chain joins TRBV19 to TRBJ2-7, with D unclear. Per the germline V gene, CDR1 is LNHDA and CDR2 is SQIVND (reference sequence). V lost 6 bases to trimming and J lost 3 bases, with 12 bases between them. The CDR3 runs to 13 residues. The CDR3 loop reads CASSPGTLYEQYF. Here the CDR3 DNA reads TGTGCCAGTAGCCCGGGCACACTCTACGAGCAGTACTTC.

To note about this clonotype: A much bigger clone sits one base away, suggesting this may be a read error. J is TRBJ2-7 and V is TRBV6-1; D assignment may be TRBD1 or TRBD2 (7 bases each). Germline V lookup: CDR1 MNHNS, CDR2 SASEGT. The CDR3 runs to 12 residues. CDR3 loop: CAGSGTAYEQYF. The CDR3 DNA reads as TGTGCCGGCAGCGGGACAGCTTACGAGCAGTACTTC.

This clonotype has at least ten counts. The chain employs TRBV5-4 and TRBJ2-1; D ambiguous. The CDR3 has 14 amino acids. In germline, CDR1 is SGHNT, CDR2 YYREEE (reference sequence). Trimming left V 0 bases short and J 8 bases short, with 12 bases between. The CDR3 nucleotides read TGTGCCAGCAGCTTGGGAGCGCACGTCGATGAGCAGTTCTTC. Protein product: CASSLGAHVDEQFF.

This clonotype was seen ten or more times. The V and J genes are TRBV7-9 and TRBJ2-3, with TRBD1 matching 9 bases. The junction had 5 bases not matched to a gene; V was cut back by 8 bases and J by 2 bases. The CDR3 loop spans 14 amino acids. CDR1 is SEHNR and CDR2 is FQNEAQ in the germline V gene (reference sequence). CDR3 in amino acids: CASGGDRVTDTQYF. The DNA for the CDR3 is TGTGCCAGCGGGGGGGACAGGGTCACAGATACGCAGTATTTT.

The chain combines TRBV27 with TRBJ1-1; TRBD1 agrees at 8 bases. CDR3 length: 15 amino acids. Germline CDR1 MNHEY, CDR2 SMNVEV (reference sequence). Trimming at V came to 6 bases and at J to 3 bases, leaving 9 bases not matched to a gene. The chain's CDR3 is CASSLGQGVYTEAFF. CDR3 sequence (DNA): TGTGCCAGCAGCCTTGGACAGGGAGTGTACACTGAAGCTTTCTTT.

This clonotype has ten or more counts. This chain connects TRBV20-1 to TRBJ2-1; D possibly corresponds to TRBD2 (6 bases). Trimming took 3 bases from V and 3 from J, leaving 15 bases between them. CDR3 length: 15 amino acids. Per germline, CDR1 DFQATT and CDR2 SNEGSKA (reference sequence). The CDR3 sequence is CSASRRDDVYNEQFF. Here the CDR3 DNA reads TGCAGTGCTAGTAGGCGGGATGATGTCTACAATGAGCAGTTCTTC.

Relative to its sample, this clonotype is medium-sized. The rearrangement uses TRBV28 and TRBJ2-7, with no clear D. Trimming pared 10 bases from V and 2 bases from J, leaving 6 bases between. The CDR3 extends over 10 amino acids. Germline CDR1 MDHEN, CDR2 SYDVKM. For the CDR3, the DNA is TGTGCCACCTGGGCCTACGAGCAGTACTTC. It yields the protein CATWAYEQYF.

The chain joins TRBV20-1 to TRBJ2-7; the match to TRBD2 covers 12 bases. After removal of 0 bases from V and 4 bases from J, the junction contained 4 bases not matched to a gene. This CDR3 region has 15 residues. CDR1 DFQATT and CDR2 SNEGSKA come from the germline V gene (reference sequence). CDR3 in amino acids: CSARDSTSGRYEQYF. The CDR3 region has the DNA TGCAGTGCTAGAGATAGCACTAGCGGGAGGTACGAGCAGTACTTC.

Within the sample, this clonotype is medium-sized. The chain links TRBV15 to TRBJ2-5; TRBD2 agrees at 8 bases. Germline loops: CDR1 LNHNV, CDR2 YYDKDF (reference sequence). The CDR3 is 15 amino acids. J lost 4 bases, V lost 2 bases, and 6 bases had no gene match. CDR3 nucleotide sequence: TGTGCCACCAGCAGATACAGCGGGAGAGCAGAGACCCAGTACTTC. Residues: CATSRYSGRAETQYF.

Comments on this clonotype: The junction shows a germline mismatch at one end, possibly a read error. The chain has TRBV9 and TRBJ2-7, with TRBD2 identical over 8 bases. The CDR3 loop spans 17 amino acids. Germline lookup yields CDR1 SGDLS and CDR2 YYNGEE. Written as DNA, the CDR3 is TGTGCCAGCAGCGCAGATTCCAGCGGGAGTTCTGTGTACGGGCAGTACTTC. Encoded protein: CASSADSSGSSVYGQYF.